Listed here are 30 T cell receptor beta chains from one sample, sequenced in a study of cytomegalovirus exposure and HLA in healthy donors (dated by TCRdb to 2016 to 2017). Library creation used the immunoSEQ multiplex PCR assay. A mixture of 60 forward primers for TCR Vbeta segments and 13 reverse primers for TCR Jbeta segments was used in the multiplex PCR. Sourced from immuneACCESS, this table was stored by TCRdb with only in-frame sequences that have V and J called. A share of the clones is absent; for the studies checked, an unresolved V gene accounts for under half, and the remainder has no known explanation. This sample gives 100,000 to 150,000 clones in total; over 60% of them show up just once. Of the sample, 1.9% is held by the ten largest clones. The specimen sequenced was PBMCs. These TCRs come from a man aged 45-60 years in good health and CMV-seronegative.

There are a few counts of this clone. This chain uses TRBV18 with TRBJ1-6; D not resolved. Trimming stripped 1 base from V and 5 bases from J, with 12 bases between. There are 16 residues in the CDR3. CDR1 and CDR2 from the germline V gene are KGHSH and LQKENI. The CDR3 DNA is TGTGCCAGCTCACCACAAAGCCCCCAAAATAATTCACCCCTCCACTTT. Its protein is CASSPQSPQNNSPLHF.

The chain carries TRBV7-2 and TRBJ1-4; unclear D gene. CDR1 is SGHTA, CDR2 FQGNSA, per germline. The CDR3 runs to 15 residues. V lost 1 base and J lost 5, with 11 bases in between. DNA for the CDR3: TGTGCCAGCAGCTTAGAAGGAACAGTGAATGAAAAACTGTTTTTT. Protein sequence: CASSLEGTVNEKLFF.

The V and J genes are TRBV7-2 and TRBJ1-2; 10 bases fit TRBD1. Germline V gene lookup returns CDR1 SGHTA and CDR2 FQGNSA. Trimming took 5 bases from V and 2 from J; bases not matched to a gene: 5. This CDR3 has 15 amino acids. CDR3 loop: CASSTGQGINYGYTF. CDR3 DNA sequence: TGTGCCAGCAGCACGGGACAGGGGATAAACTATGGCTACACCTTC.

CDR3 sequence: CSVGQGRNTEAFF. The CDR3 region has the DNA TGCAGCGTAGGACAGGGCAGGAATACTGAAGCTTTCTTT. The V gene is TRBV29-1, the J gene TRBJ1-1; 8 bases line up with TRBD1. With 6 bases clipped from V and 5 bases from J, the junction kept 8 bases outside the gene matches. The CDR3 has 13 residues. CDR1 is SQVTM and CDR2 is ANQGSEA in the germline V gene. The whole variable domain, remainder taken from reference TRBV29-1 and TRBJ1-1, is SAVISQKPSRDICQRGTSLTIQCQVDSQVTMMFWYRQQPGQSLTLIATANQGSEATYESGFVIDKFPISRPNLTFSTLTVSNMSPEDSSIYLCSVGQGRNTEAFFGQGTRLTVV.

The genes are TRBV11-2 and TRBJ1-2, with D unresolved. This CDR3 region has 14 residues. Germline loops: CDR1 SGHAT, CDR2 FQNNGV. V was trimmed by 5 bases and J by 3 bases, leaving 13 bases between them. The CDR3 loop is CASSPLASYYGYTF. For the CDR3, the DNA is TGTGCCAGCAGCCCCCTCGCTAGCTACTATGGCTACACCTTC.

This sequence joins TRBV9 and TRBJ1-3; tentatively, D is TRBD1 (5 bases). Trimming shortened V by 3 bases and J by 4 bases, and 14 bases separated the two germline ends. CDR1 SGDLS and CDR2 YYNGEE come from the germline V gene. The CDR3 runs 15 residues. The chain's CDR3 is CASSASQGGGNTIYF. The CDR3 region has the DNA TGTGCCAGCAGCGCATCTCAGGGAGGAGGAAACACCATATATTTT.

The rearrangement links TRBV9 to TRBJ2-2, with 7 bases identical to TRBD1. The CDR3 consists of 16 residues. Germline values: CDR1 SGDLS, CDR2 YYNGEE. Trimming took 1 base from V and 4 from J; bases not matched to a gene: 7. The CDR3 reads CASSVSGQAPTGELFF. Here the CDR3 DNA reads TGTGCCAGCAGCGTATCCGGACAGGCCCCCACCGGGGAGCTGTTTTTT.

The genes are TRBV7-2 and TRBJ2-2; TRBD1 matches at 8 bases. The germline V gene has CDR1 SGHTA and CDR2 FQGNSA. Trimming at V came to 6 bases and at J to 3 bases, leaving 3 bases not matched to a gene. This CDR3 is 14 amino acids long. The CDR3 spells CASSPGGDTGELFF. CDR3 nucleotides: TGTGCCAGCAGTCCAGGGGGCGACACCGGGGAGCTGTTTTTT.

The rearrangement uses TRBV2 and TRBJ1-4; D unresolved. The germline V gene has CDR1 SNHLY and CDR2 FYNNEI. V was shortened by 6 bases and J by 8 bases, with 10 bases between the two germline ends. This CDR3 is built from 12 residues. The CDR3 loop is CASRERSEKLFF. CDR3 bases: TGTGCCAGCAGGGAGAGATCGGAAAAACTGTTTTTT.

The V and J genes are TRBV5-1 and TRBJ2-3; D call uncertain. Per the germline V gene, CDR1 is SGHRS and CDR2 is YFSETQ. V lost 0 bases and J lost 8, with 13 bases in between. The length of the CDR3 is 14 residues. The CDR3, as DNA: TGCGCCAGCAGCTTGGTAGGAGTTCTAACTACGCAGTATTTT. Encoded protein: CASSLVGVLTTQYF.

Turning to this clone: Within the sample, other DNA sequences also encode this same CDR3. J is TRBJ1-1 and V is TRBV18, with 8 nucleotides matching TRBD1. Germline assignment: CDR1 KGHSH and CDR2 LQKENI. CDR3 size: 14 residues. After removal of 3 bases from V and 2 bases from J, the junction contained 2 bases not matched to a gene. The CDR3 spells CASSPGQGNTEAFF. The CDR3 nucleotides are TGTGCCAGCTCACCTGGACAGGGAAACACTGAAGCTTTCTTT.

This clone was found a few times. The V gene is TRBV30, the J gene TRBJ1-1, with D possibly being TRBD1 (6 bases). The V gene's germline CDR1 is GTSNPN and CDR2 SVGIG (reference sequence). The CDR3 has 15 amino acids. V lost 2 bases, J lost 0 bases, and 13 bases lay in between. CDR3 in DNA: TGTGCCTGGAGTTTGCCGGGACAAATGAACACTGAAGCTTTCTTT. This translates into CAWSLPGQMNTEAFF.

The gene calls are TRBV19 and TRBJ1-2, with D maybe TRBD1 (6 bases). Germline assignment: CDR1 LNHDA and CDR2 SQIVND (reference sequence). Trimming removed 7 bases from V and 2 bases from J, with 17 bases in between. The CDR3 extends over 15 amino acids. The CDR3 reads CASTVEGEKNYGYTF. The CDR3 DNA reads as TGTGCCAGTACCGTTGAGGGGGAAAAGAACTATGGCTACACCTTC.

The chain has TRBV10-3 and TRBJ1-1; the D gene is possibly TRBD1 (6 bases). Trimming shortened V by 8 bases and J by 6 bases, and 19 bases separated the two germline ends. Germline values: CDR1 ENHRY, CDR2 SYGVKD. This CDR3 has 14 amino acids. CDR3 bases: TGTGCCATCGGCAGGGTCGGGGAGGGGGCTGAAGCTTTCTTT. Amino acid sequence: CAIGRVGEGAEAFF.

This clone was observed once. This chain connects TRBV4-2 to TRBJ1-6; 10 bases map to TRBD1. The CDR3 extends over 15 amino acids. With V trimmed by 5 bases and J by 9 bases, 7 bases remained unmatched. Germline CDR1 reads LGHNA; CDR2 reads YNFKEQ. The CDR3 nucleotides are TGTGCCAGCAGCTCTGAGACAGGGGGCTCTTCACCCCTCCACTTT. Its translation: CASSSETGGSSPLHF.

The chain uses TRBV9 and TRBJ2-1; 7 bases are shared with TRBD2. V lost 3 bases, J lost 10 bases, and 7 bases stayed unmatched. The CDR3 has 13 residues. Germline assignment: CDR1 SGDLS and CDR2 YYNGEE. Here the CDR3 reads CASSANPGGEQFF. The DNA for the CDR3 is TGTGCCAGCAGCGCAAACCCCGGGGGGGAGCAGTTCTTC. Supplemented by reference TRBV9 and TRBJ2-1, the full variable domain reads DSGVTQTPKHLITATGQRVTLRCSPRSGDLSVYWYQQSLDQGLQFLIQYYNGEERAKGNILERFSAQQFPDLHSELNLSSLELGDSALYFCASSANPGGEQFFGPGTRLTVL.

The chain joins TRBV10-3 to TRBJ1-5, with D unclear. With 0 bases removed from V and 5 bases from J, the gap between germline ends came to 11 bases. CDR3 length equals 15 residues. Per the germline V gene, CDR1 is ENHRY and CDR2 is SYGVKD. Here the CDR3 reads CAISESTRLDQPQHF. The CDR3 DNA is TGTGCCATCAGTGAGTCAACGCGGTTGGATCAGCCCCAGCATTTT.

This chain joins TRBV30 and TRBJ2-7; TRBD2 matches at 7 bases. J lost 0 bases, V lost 0 bases, and 2 bases had no gene match. Germline-derived CDR1 and CDR2 are GTSNPN and SVGIG (reference sequence). CDR3 length equals 14 residues. CDR3 residues: CAWSVGGSSYEQYF. CDR3 nucleotides: TGTGCCTGGAGTGTGGGAGGGAGCTCCTACGAGCAGTACTTC.

In this sample, this clone turned up a few times. A junction boundary mismatches the germline segment, possibly from a read error. The CDR3 sequence is CSSSSLSRQRNTEAFF. DNA for the CDR3: TGTTCCAGCAGCTCTCTCAGTCGACAGCGAAACACTGAAGCTTTCTTT. The chain links TRBV7-9 to TRBJ1-1; maybe TRBD1 (5 bases). The CDR3 is made up of 16 amino acids. The germline CDR1 and CDR2 sequences are SEHNR and FQNEAQ (reference sequence).

The chain combines TRBV6-5 with TRBJ2-7; 7 nucleotides align to TRBD1. The J segment lost 3 bases and the V segment lost 6 bases, leaving 5 bases of the junction unmatched. Germline loops: CDR1 MNHEY, CDR2 SVGAGI. The CDR3 has 13 amino acids. In DNA form, the CDR3 reads TGTGCCAGCAGATTATCAGGGGGCTACGAGCAGTACGTC. This encodes CASRLSGGYEQYV.

The rearrangement joins TRBV7-2 to TRBJ1-6; 11 bases are shared with TRBD1. This CDR3 region has 17 residues. Per germline, CDR1 SGHTA and CDR2 FQGNSA. With 5 bases clipped from V and 4 bases from J, the junction kept 7 bases outside the gene matches. The CDR3, as DNA: TGTGCCAGCAGCCCACGGACAGGGGGCATGTATAATTCACCCCTCCACTTT. Protein product: CASSPRTGGMYNSPLHF.

The chain has TRBV2 and TRBJ1-1; D possibly corresponds to TRBD1 (5 bases). V gave up 8 bases and J gave up 0 bases, with 10 bases separating them. The CDR3 covers 13 residues. Germline V gene sequence: CDR1 SNHLY, CDR2 FYNNEI. CDR3 residues: CASQTDLNTEAFF. The CDR3 DNA follows: TGTGCCAGCCAGACAGACTTGAACACTGAAGCTTTCTTT.

Only one count was recorded for this clone. The rearrangement links TRBV29-1 to TRBJ2-2, with D possibly being TRBD1 (6 bases). The germline V gene has CDR1 SQVTM and CDR2 ANQGSEA. The V gene lost 4 bases and the J gene lost 2 bases, with 11 bases spanning the gap. This CDR3 is 14 amino acids long. This CDR3 is CSVVGTSNTGELFF. CDR3 nucleotide sequence: TGCAGCGTTGTCGGGACATCTAACACCGGGGAGCTGTTTTTT.

A single count supports this clone. The gene calls are TRBV5-1 and TRBJ1-1; the D gene is possibly TRBD1 (5 bases). V was clipped by 5 bases and J by 2 bases, with 10 bases between them. Germline lookup yields CDR1 SGHRS and CDR2 YFSETQ. The CDR3 has 13 amino acids. The CDR3 nucleotides are TGCGCCAGCAGAGAGGACACAAACACTGAAGCTTTCTTT. Its protein is CASREDTNTEAFF.

This clone was detected only a few times. The chain links TRBV4-2 to TRBJ2-7, with a weak D call TRBD2 (5 bases). Trimming took off 0 bases at V and 1 base at J, with 13 bases between the two ends. The CDR3 consists of 16 residues. CDR1 and CDR2 (germline): LGHNA, YNFKEQ. CDR3 DNA: TGTGCCAGCAGCCAAGACCCGGGGATAGGGTCCTACGAGCAGTACTTC. This codes for CASSQDPGIGSYEQYF.

V gene TRBV4-1 combines with J gene TRBJ1-5; TRBD1 agrees at 10 bases. V was clipped by 6 bases and J by 0 bases; unmatched bases: 8. CDR1 and CDR2 (germline): MGHRA, YSYEKL. The CDR3 has 17 residues. The CDR3 sequence: CASSPGTGDYSNQPQHF. CDR3 bases: TGCGCCAGCAGTCCCGGGACAGGGGACTATAGCAATCAGCCCCAGCATTTT.

J is TRBJ2-1 and V is TRBV6-5, with 7 positions matching TRBD1. The junction had 7 bases not matched to a gene; V was cut back by 6 bases and J by 8 bases. CDR3 size: 13 residues. Germline V lookup: CDR1 MNHEY, CDR2 SVGAGI. The CDR3 DNA reads TGTGCCAGCAGCCTGACAGGGTTGGATGAGCAGTTCTTC. Translated, it gives CASSLTGLDEQFF.

The genes are TRBV5-6 and TRBJ1-6; 8 bases match TRBD1. Unmatched junction bases numbered 14, after V lost 2 bases and J lost 7 bases. Germline CDR1 SGHDT, CDR2 YYEEEE. This CDR3 region has 18 residues. In nucleotides, the CDR3 is TGTGCCAGCAGCTTTGGACAGGGTGGGGTGGAATGGAATTCACCCCTCCACTTT. It translates to CASSFGQGGVEWNSPLHF.

Comment on this clone: A junction end diverges from the germline sequence, so it may reflect a read error. The chain joins TRBV7-8 to TRBJ1-6, with 7 bases aligning to TRBD1. Germline CDR1 is SGHVS and CDR2 is FQNEAQ. This CDR3 region has 15 residues. CDR3 in DNA: TGTGCCAGCAGCCGACAGGGAAAGATAAATTCACCCTTCCACTTT. Translating gives CASSRQGKINSPFHF.

This sequence joins TRBV5-4 and TRBJ2-7; 10 nucleotides agree with TRBD1. The CDR3 has 15 residues. Germline-derived CDR1 and CDR2 are SGHNT and YYREEE (reference sequence). V was clipped by 4 bases and J by 3 bases; unmatched bases: 7. CDR3 residues: CASSTGQGVDYEQYF. The CDR3 region has the DNA TGTGCCAGCAGCACCGGACAGGGGGTGGACTACGAGCAGTACTTC.